These 8 T cell receptor beta chains originate from one sample sequenced in a study of T-cell memory formation after mild COVID-19. TCRdb processed the 5' RACE reads anew with MiXCR; each CDR3 protein has one entry. In the table there are some 120,000 distinct CDR3 sequences, about 15% of which are singletons. Sequencing was performed on PBMCs or a T cell subset sorted from them (not recorded which). These receptor sequences come from a man between 18 and 35 years old who had mild COVID-19 (a few samples of this study predate the infection). Cell type and time point are not known.

The V and J genes are TRBV15 and TRBJ2-5; 15 bases fit TRBD2. The CDR3 has 17 amino acids. V was clipped by 11 bases and J by 4 bases; unmatched bases: 14. Germline V CDR1 and CDR2: LNHNV, YYDKDF (reference sequence). The CDR3 loop is CASARTSGGALAETQYF. CDR3 in DNA: TGTGCCTCCGCCCGGACTAGCGGGGGGGCCTTGGCAGAGACCCAGTACTTC.

This clonotype was counted many times. V gene TRBV7-3 combines with J gene TRBJ2-7; TRBD2 matches 13 bases. The CDR3 is 18 residues long. Germline CDR1 is SGHTA and CDR2 is FQGTGA. After removal of 8 bases from V and 6 bases from J, the junction contained 19 bases not matched to a gene. The CDR3 spells CASLLVAGTSGVVCEQYF. The CDR3, as DNA: TGTGCCAGCCTCCTAGTGGCCGGGACTAGCGGGGTGGTCTGCGAGCAGTACTTC.

J is TRBJ1-2 and V is TRBV20-1, with D possibly being TRBD1 (5 bases). Trimming left V 7 bases short and J 3 bases short, with 15 bases between. This CDR3 contains 13 residues. Germline loops: CDR1 DFQATT, CDR2 SNEGSKA (reference sequence). The CDR3 coding sequence is TGCAGTGGTAGCGGGGGGTACGACTATGGCTACACCTTC. Translation: CSGSGGYDYGYTF.

V gene TRBV28 combines with J gene TRBJ1-1, with D perhaps TRBD1 (5 bases). Trimming left V 6 bases short and J 4 bases short, with 12 bases between. In germline, CDR1 is MDHEN, CDR2 SYDVKM. CDR3 length equals 13 residues. CDR3 sequence: CASSLGGSTEAFF. The CDR3 nucleotides read TGTGCCAGCAGCCTGGGGGGGAGCACTGAAGCTTTCTTT.

The chain combines TRBV28 with TRBJ1-6; no clear D gene. Between the trimmed V and J ends, which lost 8 bases and 5 bases, there was a span of 10 bases. From germline, CDR1 is MDHEN and CDR2 SYDVKM. The CDR3 is 13 amino acids. The CDR3 DNA follows: TGTGCCAGCGGATTGTTTCATAATTCACCCCTCCACTTT. It yields the protein CASGLFHNSPLHF. The entire variable domain, with the rest obtained from reference TRBV28 and TRBJ1-6, is as follows: DVKVTQSSRYLVKRTGEKVFLECVQDMDHENMFWYRQDPGLGLRLIYFSYDVKMKEKGDIPEGYSVSREKKERFSLILESASTNQTSMYLCASGLFHNSPLHFGNGTRLTVT.

This chain uses TRBV6-6 with TRBJ2-5; 7 bases align to TRBD2. J gave up 6 bases and V 6 bases, and 13 bases lay outside the gene matches. Germline-derived CDR1 and CDR2 are MNHNY and SVGAGI (reference sequence). This CDR3 comprises 15 residues. The CDR3 DNA reads as TGTGCCAGCAGGACCGCTGGGGAGCGGGGAAAGACCCAGTACTTC. This translates into CASRTAGERGKTQYF.

This clonotype was picked up a small number of times. The genes are TRBV5-5 and TRBJ2-3; D unresolved. This CDR3 has 14 amino acids. Germline lookup yields CDR1 SGHKS and CDR2 YYEKEE (reference sequence). V was cut by 5 bases and J by 2 bases, with 12 bases left in between. DNA for the CDR3: TGTGCCAGCAGTCCAAGGGTTACCACAGATACGCAGTATTTT. Amino acids: CASSPRVTTDTQYF.

A few counts support this clonotype. The chain is built from TRBV2 and TRBJ1-1; maybe TRBD1 (6 bases). V lost 6 bases and J lost 0, with 11 bases in between. The CDR3 is 14 residues long. The germline V gene has CDR1 SNHLY and CDR2 FYNNEI. The DNA for the CDR3 is TGTGCCAGCAGGGGAGGGGGAATGAACACTGAAGCTTTCTTT. Translation: CASRGGGMNTEAFF. The variable domain in full, with the rest retrieved from reference TRBV2 and TRBJ1-1, is EPEVTQTPSHQVTQMGQEVILRCVPISNHLYFYWYRQILGQKVEFLVSFYNNEISEKSEIFDDQFSVERPDGSNFTLKIRSTKLEDSAMYFCASRGGGMNTEAFFGQGTRLTVV.